The text below deals with one T cell receptor (beta chain). This sample stems from a study of blood T cell repertoires in COVID-19. Study in general: The United States, Italy and Spain provided the acute and convalescent COVID-19 samples. PBMCs, B-cell-depleted T cells, or T cells provided the cDNA or gDNA that made up the material.

Between the trimmed V and J ends, which lost 3 bases and 4 bases, there was a span of 7 bases. The CDR3 spans 13 residues. Germline V gene sequence: CDR1 SGDLS, CDR2 YYNGEE. Original data processing: Amplification of reference gene primers was used by the study to estimate nucleated cell counts. Assay used: immunoSEQ multiplex PCR; TCRdb lists only in-frame clones, some missing. Clone size and the V and J calls come from that table; the DNA yielded D and trimming. The sample includes about 78,000 clones, under 80% seen only once; the top ten take around 9.4%. The sample consisted of peripheral blood. This clonotype was sampled from a human donor in a cohort sampled during active COVID-19. V gene TRBV9 combines with J gene TRBJ1-4; D uncertain. CDR3 sequence: CASSAGVNEKLFF. Written as DNA, the CDR3 is TGTGCCAGCAGCGCCGGGGTTAATGAAAAACTGTTTTTT.